Listed below are T cell receptor beta chains from one sample, sequenced in a study of T-cell memory formation after mild COVID-19. TCRdb processed the 5' RACE reads anew with MiXCR; each CDR3 protein has one entry. The sample lists 400,000 to 500,000 distinct CDR3 sequences; roughly a quarter were seen once. Sequenced material: PBMCs or a T cell subset sorted from them (not recorded which). Every receptor here comes from an adult woman who had mild COVID-19 (a few samples of this study predate the infection). Cell type and time point are not known. CDR3s include the opening cysteine and the closing phenylalanine or tryptophan. The D gene is left open where the match is weak. Clone size is given for some rows only: seen once, a few or many times, or a class if the clone is expanded.

V,size,J,D,CDR3,DNA
TRBV11-1,-,TRBJ2-1,TRBD1,CASSPGQGAHNEQFF,TGTGCCAGCAGCCCTGGACAGGGGGCCCATAATGAGCAGTTCTTC
TRBV24-1,few,TRBJ2-1,-,CATSDLGLSSYNEQFF,TGTGCCACCAGTGATTTGGGACTGAGCTCCTACAATGAGCAGTTCTTC
TRBV7-9,-,TRBJ1-3,-,CASSLGTGNTIYF,TGTGCCAGCAGCTTAGGGACTGGAAACACCATATATTTT
TRBV10-3,once,TRBJ1-2,-,CAITLRSGYGYTF,TGTGCCATCACCCTGCGGTCCGGCTATGGCTACACCTTC
TRBV2,-,TRBJ2-7,-,CASSEETYEQYF,TGTGCCAGCAGTGAGGAGACCTACGAGCAGTACTTC
TRBV20-1,few,TRBJ1-1,-,CSATSKGQIKTEAFF,TGCAGTGCAACCTCCAAGGGCCAGATCAAAACTGAAGCTTTCTTT
TRBV9,-,TRBJ1-1,-,CASSPTGGRMNTEAFF,TGTGCCAGCAGCCCAACCGGGGGCAGGATGAACACTGAAGCTTTCTTT
TRBV24-1,-,TRBJ2-3,-,CATSDAGLTDTQYF,TGTGCCACCAGTGACGCTGGACTCACAGATACGCAGTATTTT
TRBV7-6,-,TRBJ2-7,TRBD2,CASTTGTSGIGQYF,TGTGCCAGCACCACCGGGACTAGCGGGATCGGGCAGTACTTC
TRBV7-9,-,TRBJ2-7,-,CASRGGVGEQYF,TGTGCCAGCAGGGGCGGAGTGGGGGAGCAGTACTTC
TRBV5-1,-,TRBJ2-2,TRBD1,CASSYAGGEAGELFF,TGCGCCAGCAGCTACGCAGGGGGCGAGGCCGGGGAGCTGTTTTTT
TRBV3-1,-,TRBJ2-1,-,CATEGYVYNEQFF,TGTGCCACGGAGGGGTACGTCTACAATGAGCAGTTCTTC
TRBV9,few,TRBJ2-1,-,CASSVGDPAGFSYNEQFF,TGTGCCAGCAGCGTAGGAGACCCCGCGGGTTTCTCCTACAATGAGCAGTTCTTC
TRBV18,few,TRBJ2-1,-,CASSPPTATFVEQFF,TGTGCCAGCTCACCACCTACAGCCACCTTTGTGGAGCAGTTCTTC
TRBV9,many,TRBJ2-1,-,CASSVHTGYNEQFF,TGTGCCAGCAGCGTACATACAGGATACAATGAGCAGTTCTTC
TRBV18,-,TRBJ2-1,TRBD1,CASSPLDRGQGQFF,TGTGCCAGCTCACCGCTCGACAGGGGGCAAGGGCAGTTCTTC
TRBV7-9,-,TRBJ2-7,-,CASSLSNRADYEQYF,TGTGCCAGCAGCTTATCAAACAGGGCGGACTACGAGCAGTACTTC
TRBV12-3/TRBV12-4,-,TRBJ1-5,-,CASSPTSGTRQPQHF,TGTGCCAGCAGCCCAACCTCGGGCACACGGCAGCCCCAGCATTTT
TRBV12-3/TRBV12-4,-,TRBJ1-5,-,CASSLGSLFNQPQHF,TGTGCCAGCAGTTTAGGGAGTCTTTTCAATCAGCCCCAGCATTTT
TRBV7-6,few,TRBJ2-7,-,CASSLASRGGEQYF,TGTGCCAGCAGCTTAGCCTCCAGAGGGGGCGAGCAGTACTTC
TRBV6-2/TRBV6-3,few,TRBJ2-6,TRBD1,CASSWTGTASVGANVLTF,TGTGCCAGCAGTTGGACCGGGACAGCGTCGGTAGGGGCCAACGTCCTGACTTTC
TRBV5-1,few,TRBJ2-7,TRBD1,CASSLGDRSEQYF,TGCGCCAGCAGCTTGGGGGACAGATCAGAGCAGTACTTC
TRBV13,-,TRBJ2-2,TRBD2,CASSLGLETNTGELFF,TGTGCCAGCAGCCTTGGACTAGAAACAAACACCGGGGAGCTGTTTTTT
TRBV4-3,-,TRBJ2-1,TRBD2,CASSQLDGTSGYNEQFF,TGCGCCAGCAGCCAGCTCGACGGGACTAGCGGTTACAATGAGCAGTTCTTC
TRBV9,-,TRBJ2-5,TRBD1,CASSLQGAEATQYF,TGTGCCAGCAGCCTACAGGGGGCTGAGGCGACCCAGTACTTC
TRBV28,-,TRBJ2-5,TRBD2,CASSSSQREGETQYF,TGTGCCAGCAGCAGTTCTCAGAGGGAGGGGGAGACCCAGTACTTC
TRBV12-3/TRBV12-4,few,TRBJ1-5,-,CASSWGRVNQPQHF,TGTGCCAGCAGTTGGGGACGGGTGAATCAGCCCCAGCATTTT
TRBV4-2,-,TRBJ1-1,TRBD1,CASSQEVRGHTEAFF,TGTGCCAGCAGCCAAGAGGTCAGGGGGCACACTGAAGCTTTCTTT
TRBV29-1,few,TRBJ2-7,-,CSMIKGKGGEQYF,TGCAGCATGATAAAGGGGAAGGGGGGAGAGCAGTACTTC
TRBV5-1,-,TRBJ2-7,-,CASSLFSGDYEQYF,TGCGCCAGCAGCTTGTTCTCAGGTGACTACGAGCAGTACTTC
TRBV23-1,-,TRBJ2-7,-,CASSQSKGPDAGWDEQYF,TGCGCCAGCAGTCAATCGAAGGGTCCCGATGCAGGCTGGGACGAGCAGTACTTC
TRBV5-1,-,TRBJ2-2,TRBD1,CASSLAGQGAAGELFF,TGCGCCAGCAGCTTGGCCGGACAGGGGGCGGCCGGGGAGCTGTTTTTT
TRBV5-6,-,TRBJ2-7,TRBD1,CASSPGTDDYEQYF,TGTGCCAGCAGCCCCGGGACAGACGACTACGAGCAGTACTTC
TRBV12-3/TRBV12-4,-,TRBJ2-5,-,CASSPWDTEETQYF,TGTGCCAGCAGTCCTTGGGACACCGAAGAGACCCAGTACTTC
TRBV7-3,few,TRBJ2-7,TRBD2,CASSLITSGTEEQYF,TGTGCCAGCAGCTTAATAACTAGCGGGACGGAAGAGCAGTACTTC
TRBV20-1,few,TRBJ1-2,-,CSARPTGSNGYTF,TGCAGTGCTAGACCGACAGGTAGCAATGGCTACACCTTC
TRBV9,few,TRBJ2-1,-,CASSSQTYNEQFF,TGTGCCAGCAGCTCCCAGACTTACAATGAGCAGTTCTTC
TRBV7-9,few,TRBJ2-7,-,CASSLGDFYEQYF,TGTGCCAGCAGCCTCGGGGATTTTTACGAGCAGTACTTC
TRBV14,-,TRBJ2-7,TRBD2,CASSQDWTLAGSSYEQYF,TGTGCCAGCAGCCAAGACTGGACCTTAGCGGGTAGCTCCTACGAGCAGTACTTC
TRBV12-3/TRBV12-4,-,TRBJ2-2,TRBD2,CASSFGLAANTGELFF,TGTGCCAGCAGTTTCGGACTAGCGGCGAACACCGGGGAGCTGTTTTTT
TRBV3-1,few,TRBJ2-2,-,CASSPSWTGELFF,TGTGCCAGCAGCCCCTCTTGGACCGGGGAGCTGTTTTTT
TRBV12-3/TRBV12-4,-,TRBJ2-3,TRBD2,CASSSNDRLAGAADTQYF,TGTGCCAGCAGCTCCAATGACCGACTAGCGGGAGCGGCAGATACGCAGTATTTT
TRBV30,-,TRBJ1-4,TRBD1,CACYGQGATNEKLFF,TGTGCCTGTTATGGACAGGGGGCGACTAATGAAAAACTGTTTTTT
TRBV12-3/TRBV12-4,-,TRBJ2-7,-,CASSLGDRSSYEQYF,TGTGCCAGCAGTTTAGGTGACAGGAGCTCCTACGAGCAGTACTTC
TRBV9,few,TRBJ2-6,-,CASSPRAGRGSSGANVLTF,TGTGCCAGCAGCCCAAGAGCCGGGCGGGGAAGCTCTGGGGCCAACGTCCTGACTTTC
TRBV2,few,TRBJ1-4,-,CASKDIGRQLFF,TGTGCCAGCAAGGACATTGGAAGACAACTGTTTTTT
TRBV19,-,TRBJ2-6,-,CASRLSGVSGANVLTF,TGTGCCAGTAGATTGTCAGGGGTATCTGGGGCCAACGTCCTGACTTTC
TRBV10-3,few,TRBJ2-7,TRBD2,CAISGLASVSSYEQYF,TGTGCCATCAGTGGACTAGCGTCGGTGAGCTCCTACGAGCAGTACTTC
TRBV4-2,-,TRBJ2-6,TRBD2,CASSQQGLVRRSGANVLTF,TGTGCCAGCAGCCAGCAAGGACTAGTCAGAAGGTCTGGGGCCAACGTCCTGACTTTC
TRBV30,-,TRBJ2-3,-,CAWSGDFTQYF,TGTGCCTGGAGTGGAGATTTTACGCAGTATTTT